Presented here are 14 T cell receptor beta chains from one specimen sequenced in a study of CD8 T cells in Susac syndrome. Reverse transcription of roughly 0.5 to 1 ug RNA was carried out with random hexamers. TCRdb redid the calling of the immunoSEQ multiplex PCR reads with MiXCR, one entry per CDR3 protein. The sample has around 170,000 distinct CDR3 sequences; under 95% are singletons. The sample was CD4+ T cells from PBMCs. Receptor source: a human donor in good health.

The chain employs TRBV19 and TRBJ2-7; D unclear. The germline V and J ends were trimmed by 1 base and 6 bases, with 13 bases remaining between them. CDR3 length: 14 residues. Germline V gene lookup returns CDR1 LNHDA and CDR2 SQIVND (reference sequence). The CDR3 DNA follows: TGTGCCAGTAGTATAGTTGGCAGTTTCCTCGAGCAGTACTTC. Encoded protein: CASSIVGSFLEQYF.

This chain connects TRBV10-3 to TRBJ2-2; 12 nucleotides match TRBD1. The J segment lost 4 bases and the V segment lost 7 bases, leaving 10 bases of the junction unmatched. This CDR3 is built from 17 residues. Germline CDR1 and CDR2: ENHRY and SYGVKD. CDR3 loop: CAIKGHLGQGATGELFF. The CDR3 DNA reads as TGTGCCATCAAGGGCCATTTGGGACAGGGGGCCACCGGGGAGCTGTTTTTT.

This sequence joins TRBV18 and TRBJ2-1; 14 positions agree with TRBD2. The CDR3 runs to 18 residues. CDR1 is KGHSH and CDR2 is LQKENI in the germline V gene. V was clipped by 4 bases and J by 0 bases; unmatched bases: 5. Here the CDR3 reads CASSQTGTSGSSYNEQFF. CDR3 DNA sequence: TGTGCCAGCTCACAAACCGGGACTAGCGGGAGCTCCTACAATGAGCAGTTCTTC.

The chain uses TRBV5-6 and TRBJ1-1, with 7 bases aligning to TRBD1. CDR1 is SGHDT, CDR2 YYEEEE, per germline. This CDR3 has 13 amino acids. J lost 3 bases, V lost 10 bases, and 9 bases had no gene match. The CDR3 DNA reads TGTGCCGGGGCTAGACAGGGCGACACTGAAGCTTTCTTT. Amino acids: CAGARQGDTEAFF.

CDR3 DNA sequence: TGCAGCGTTGGAGTGTATTTAGGGTATGGCTACACCTTC. Protein: CSVGVYLGYGYTF. This rearrangement joins TRBV29-1 to TRBJ1-2, with D uncertain. The CDR3 loop spans 13 amino acids. CDR1 and CDR2 from the germline V gene are SQVTM and ANQGSEA. Trimming removed 4 bases from V and 5 bases from J, with 14 bases in between. Using reference TRBV29-1 and TRBJ1-2 for the parts outside the CDR3, the full variable domain is SAVISQKPSRDICQRGTSLTIQCQVDSQVTMMFWYRQQPGQSLTLIATANQGSEATYESGFVIDKFPISRPNLTFSTLTVSNMSPEDSSIYLCSVGVYLGYGYTFGSGTRLTVV.

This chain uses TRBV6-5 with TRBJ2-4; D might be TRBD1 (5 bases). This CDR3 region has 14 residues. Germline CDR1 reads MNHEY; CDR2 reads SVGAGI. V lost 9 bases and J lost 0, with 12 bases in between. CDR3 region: CARVGLLAKNIQYF. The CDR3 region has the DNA TGTGCCAGGGTGGGGCTGTTAGCCAAAAACATTCAGTACTTC.

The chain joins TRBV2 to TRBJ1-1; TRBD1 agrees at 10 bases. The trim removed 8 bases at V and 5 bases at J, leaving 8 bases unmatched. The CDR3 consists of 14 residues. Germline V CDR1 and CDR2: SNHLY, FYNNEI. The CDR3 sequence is CASHRTGGRTEAFF. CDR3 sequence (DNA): TGTGCCAGCCACCGGACAGGGGGTAGGACTGAAGCTTTCTTT.

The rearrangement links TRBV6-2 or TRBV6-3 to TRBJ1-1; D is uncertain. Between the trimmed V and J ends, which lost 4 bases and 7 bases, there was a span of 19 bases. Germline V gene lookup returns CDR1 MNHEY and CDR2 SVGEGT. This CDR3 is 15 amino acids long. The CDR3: CASSSPGMGQSEAFF. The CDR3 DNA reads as TGTGCCAGCAGTTCCCCTGGTATGGGTCAAAGTGAAGCTTTCTTT.

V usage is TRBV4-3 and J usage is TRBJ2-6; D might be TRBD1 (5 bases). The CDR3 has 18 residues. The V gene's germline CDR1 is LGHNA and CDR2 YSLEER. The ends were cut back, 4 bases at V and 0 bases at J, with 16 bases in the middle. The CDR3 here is CASSRLDGAYSGANVLTF. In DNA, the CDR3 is TGCGCCAGCAGCCGGTTGGATGGGGCGTACTCTGGGGCCAACGTCCTGACTTTC.

The CDR3 nucleotides read TGTGCCAGTACCCCAAAAAGCTTCACAGATACGCAGTATTTT. Amino acids: CASTPKSFTDTQYF. This chain connects TRBV19 to TRBJ2-3; no clear D. This CDR3 is built from 14 residues. Germline V gene data show CDR1 as LNHDA and CDR2 as SQIVND (reference sequence). V dropped 7 bases and J dropped 2 bases, with 13 bases sitting between them.

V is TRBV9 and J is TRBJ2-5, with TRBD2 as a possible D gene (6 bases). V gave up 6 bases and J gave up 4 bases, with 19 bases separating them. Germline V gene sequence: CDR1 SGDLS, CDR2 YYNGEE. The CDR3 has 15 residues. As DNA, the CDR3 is TGTGCCAGCAACCGCGGGACTCAAAAAGGAGAGACCCAGTACTTC. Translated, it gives CASNRGTQKGETQYF.

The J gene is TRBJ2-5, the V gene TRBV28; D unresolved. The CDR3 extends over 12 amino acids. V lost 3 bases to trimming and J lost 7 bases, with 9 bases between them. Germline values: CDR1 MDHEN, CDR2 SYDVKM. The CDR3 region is CASSFLDRTQYF. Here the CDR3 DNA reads TGTGCCAGCAGTTTTCTCGACCGGACCCAGTACTTC. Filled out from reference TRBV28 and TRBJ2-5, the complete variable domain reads DVKVTQSSRYLVKRTGEKVFLECVQDMDHENMFWYRQDPGLGLRLIYFSYDVKMKEKGDIPEGYSVSREKKERFSLILESASTNQTSMYLCASSFLDRTQYFGPGTRLLVL.

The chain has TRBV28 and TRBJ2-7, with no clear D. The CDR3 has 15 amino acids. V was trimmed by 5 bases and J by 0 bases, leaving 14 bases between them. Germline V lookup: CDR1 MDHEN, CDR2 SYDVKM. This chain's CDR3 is CASSLPTTGSYEQYF. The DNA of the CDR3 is TGTGCCAGCAGTCTCCCAACTACCGGCTCCTACGAGCAGTACTTC.

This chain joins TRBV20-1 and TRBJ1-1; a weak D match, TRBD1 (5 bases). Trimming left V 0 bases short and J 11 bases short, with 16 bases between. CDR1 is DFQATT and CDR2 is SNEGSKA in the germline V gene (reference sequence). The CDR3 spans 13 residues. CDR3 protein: CSARDRQKLNAFF. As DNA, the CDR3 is TGCAGTGCTAGAGATCGACAGAAGCTAAATGCTTTCTTT.